This TCR beta chain emerged from a study of vaccination and CD4 T cells after COVID-19. Regarding time point: late sampling 161 to 241 days after vaccination in three convalescent patients. Treatment meaning: roughly 11-day PBMC culture with coronavirus spike peptide pools or control peptides (ViraFEST assay). On this clonotype itself: Its antigen is unidentified.

The Oncomine TCR Beta short-read assay generated sequence data from the DNA of cultured CD4+ T cells. TCRdb re-called the PCR reads with MiXCR, one entry per CDR3 protein. The sample carries approximately 25,000 distinct CDR3 sequences, 28% recorded once. The CDR3 extends over 14 amino acids. Germline lookup yields CDR1 MDHEN and CDR2 SYDVKM. The J segment lost 4 bases and the V segment lost 9 bases, leaving 5 bases of the junction unmatched. The TCR originated in a human donor who had recovered from COVID-19. The specimen comprised CD4+ T cells from blood, cultured in vitro, sampled about 7 months after SARS-CoV-2 vaccination. This chain uses TRBV28 with TRBJ2-3, with TRBD1 identical over 12 bases. In nucleotides, the CDR3 is TGTGCCAGTTCCCGGGACAGGGGGCCAGATACGCAGTATTTT. Protein sequence: CASSRDRGPDTQYF.